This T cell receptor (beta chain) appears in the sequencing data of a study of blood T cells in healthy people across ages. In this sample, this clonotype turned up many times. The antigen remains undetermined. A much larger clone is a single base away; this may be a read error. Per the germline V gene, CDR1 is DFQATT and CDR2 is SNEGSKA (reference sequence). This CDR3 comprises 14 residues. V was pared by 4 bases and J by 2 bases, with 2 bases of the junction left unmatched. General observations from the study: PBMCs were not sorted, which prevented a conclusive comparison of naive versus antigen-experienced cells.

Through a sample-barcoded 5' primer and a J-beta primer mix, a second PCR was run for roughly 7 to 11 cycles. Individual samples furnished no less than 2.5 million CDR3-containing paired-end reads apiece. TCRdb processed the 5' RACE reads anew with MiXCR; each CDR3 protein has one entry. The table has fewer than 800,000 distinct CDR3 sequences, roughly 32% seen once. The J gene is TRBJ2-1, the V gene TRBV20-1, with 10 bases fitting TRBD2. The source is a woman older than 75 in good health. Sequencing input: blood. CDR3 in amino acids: CSAKTSGAYNEQFF. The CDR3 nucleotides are TGCAGTGCTAAAACTAGCGGGGCCTACAATGAGCAGTTCTTC.